These T cell receptor beta chains were read from a single sample in a study of early stage breast cancer tumors. Clones were read by immunoSEQ multiplex PCR, and TCRdb kept only the in-frame ones, dropping some. The table has about 28,000 clones, 50% to 75% seen once. Material: breast tumor tissue. The receptors were gathered from a person aged 50-59 years with breast cancer. Each CDR3 is given with its conserved first and last residue. D genes are given only for firm matches. The size of a clone is reported for some rows only, either as once, few or many, or as a class for expanded clones.

TRBV5-1	TRBJ2-5	NA	NA	CASSPGGPGYQETQYF	TGCGCCAGCAGCCCCGGGGGGCCCGGGTACCAAGAGACCCAGTACTTC
TRBV6-1	TRBJ1-1	NA	TRBD1	CASRQGAYTEAFF	TGTGCCAGCAGACAGGGGGCCTACACTGAAGCTTTCTTT
TRBV18	TRBJ1-2	NA	NA	CASSPRSGEERGYTF	TGTGCCAGCTCACCACGGTCAGGGGAAGAAAGGGGCTACACCTTC
TRBV5-1	TRBJ2-7	NA	TRBD2	CASSLGSGKAYEQYF	TGCGCCAGCAGCTTGGGGAGCGGGAAAGCCTACGAGCAGTACTTC
TRBV7-3	TRBJ1-1	NA	NA	CASRNEGGTEAFF	TGTGCCAGCAGAAACGAGGGAGGCACTGAAGCTTTCTTT
TRBV10-2	TRBJ2-1	NA	NA	CASSESKLLGTYNEQFF	TGCGCCAGCAGTGAGTCGAAACTATTGGGAACATACAATGAGCAGTTCTTC
TRBV12-5	TRBJ1-3	NA	TRBD1	CASGLSKGAGNTIYF	TGTGCTAGTGGTTTGTCAAAGGGGGCCGGAAACACCATATATTTT
TRBV5-1	TRBJ1-5	few	NA	CASSLFGNQPQHF	TGCGCCAGCAGCTTGTTCGGCAATCAGCCCCAGCATTTT
TRBV5-1	TRBJ2-7	NA	NA	CASSGTGSQRYEQYF	TGCGCCAGCAGCGGCACCGGGTCCCAACGCTACGAGCAGTACTTC
TRBV5-6	TRBJ2-5	few	NA	CASSWGGVRQETQYF	TGTGCCAGCAGCTGGGGCGGGGTGCGGCAAGAGACCCAGTACTTC
TRBV4-2	TRBJ2-4	NA	NA	CASSQESLPSAQIDIQYF	TGTGCCAGCAGCCAAGAGAGCCTTCCTAGTGCGCAAATAGACATTCAGTACTTC
TRBV29-1	TRBJ1-1	NA	NA	CSGAANTEAFF	TGCAGCGGGGCCGCGAACACTGAAGCTTTCTTT
TRBV29-1	TRBJ2-7	NA	NA	CSVETDSYEQYF	TGCAGCGTTGAGACAGACTCCTACGAGCAGTACTTC
TRBV11-2	TRBJ2-7	NA	TRBD2	CASSSLAGYEQYF	TGTGCCAGCAGCTCGTTAGCGGGCTACGAGCAGTACTTC
TRBV7-2	TRBJ2-5	NA	TRBD2	CASSLNGRMETQYF	TGTGCCAGCAGCTTGAACGGGAGGATGGAGACCCAGTACTTC
TRBV19	TRBJ1-3	few	NA	CASRVSGYSGNTIYF	TGTGCCAGTAGAGTCTCAGGGTACTCTGGAAACACCATATATTTT
TRBV25-1	TRBJ1-4	NA	NA	CASSLRLQGLNEKLFF	TGTGCCAGCAGTTTACGCCTCCAGGGTCTTAATGAAAAACTGTTTTTT
TRBV7-9	TRBJ1-1	NA	NA	CASSATRAVQGEAFF	TGTGCCAGCAGCGCCACTAGGGCCGTACAGGGTGAAGCTTTCTTT
TRBV15	TRBJ2-5	NA	NA	CATSRGGGQRETQYF	TGTGCCACCAGCAGAGGAGGGGGTCAGAGGGAGACCCAGTACTTC
TRBV11-3	TRBJ2-7	NA	NA	CASSFRGSDEQYF	TGTGCCAGCAGCTTCAGGGGCAGCGACGAGCAGTACTTC
TRBV27	TRBJ1-1	NA	NA	CASSLYSYTEAFF	TGTGCCAGCAGTTTATACAGCTACACTGAAGCTTTCTTT
TRBV7-2	TRBJ1-2	NA	NA	CASSPISGAVSGYTF	TGTGCCAGCAGCCCAATCTCAGGAGCGGTTTCAGGCTACACCTTC
TRBV10-3	TRBJ2-6	NA	NA	CAISEKGGSGANVLTF	TGTGCCATCAGTGAGAAAGGGGGCTCTGGGGCCAACGTCCTGACTTTC